This T cell receptor beta chain was recorded in a study of spatial heterogeneity in lung cancer. This clonotype showed up many times. Its antigen remains unidentified. Regarding the study as a whole: Whereas they appeared in blood less at follow-up, ubiquitous expanded tumor TCRs appeared there more at resection.

The time point is: sample taken at primary tumor resection. The input material, whole RNA from tumor, nontumor lung or frozen PBMC, was sequenced unsorted. Losses at the gene ends were 0 bases for V and 4 bases for J; bases not matched to a gene: 2. Germline V gene sequence: CDR1 LGHDT, CDR2 YNNKEL (reference sequence). The CDR3 is 14 amino acids. TCRdb passed the 5' RACE reads through MiXCR, listing each CDR3 protein once. The sample lists about 48,000 distinct CDR3 sequences; around 5.2% were seen once. The rearrangement joins TRBV3-1 to TRBJ1-1, with TRBD1 matching 7 bases. Source: PBMCs, taken at surgery. The TCR originated in a male donor with early-stage non-small cell lung cancer. The CDR3 DNA reads as TGTGCCAGCAGCCAAGAGAACAGGGGCACTGAAGCTTTCTTT. Translation gives CASSQENRGTEAFF.